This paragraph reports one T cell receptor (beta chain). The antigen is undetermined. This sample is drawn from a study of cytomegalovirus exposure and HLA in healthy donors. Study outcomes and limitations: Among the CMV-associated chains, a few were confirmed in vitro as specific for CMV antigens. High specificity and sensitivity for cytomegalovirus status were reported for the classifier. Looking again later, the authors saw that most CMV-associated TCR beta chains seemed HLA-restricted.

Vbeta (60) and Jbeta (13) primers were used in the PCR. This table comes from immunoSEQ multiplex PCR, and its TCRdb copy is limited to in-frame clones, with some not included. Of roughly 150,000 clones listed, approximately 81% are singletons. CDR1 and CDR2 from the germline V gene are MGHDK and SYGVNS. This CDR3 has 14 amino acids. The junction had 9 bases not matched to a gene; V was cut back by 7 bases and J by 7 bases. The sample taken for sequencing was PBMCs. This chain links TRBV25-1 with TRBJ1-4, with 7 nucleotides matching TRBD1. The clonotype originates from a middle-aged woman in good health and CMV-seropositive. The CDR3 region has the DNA TGTGCCAGCAATTGGGGGACAGCGGGTGAAAAACTGTTTTTT. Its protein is CASNWGTAGEKLFF.